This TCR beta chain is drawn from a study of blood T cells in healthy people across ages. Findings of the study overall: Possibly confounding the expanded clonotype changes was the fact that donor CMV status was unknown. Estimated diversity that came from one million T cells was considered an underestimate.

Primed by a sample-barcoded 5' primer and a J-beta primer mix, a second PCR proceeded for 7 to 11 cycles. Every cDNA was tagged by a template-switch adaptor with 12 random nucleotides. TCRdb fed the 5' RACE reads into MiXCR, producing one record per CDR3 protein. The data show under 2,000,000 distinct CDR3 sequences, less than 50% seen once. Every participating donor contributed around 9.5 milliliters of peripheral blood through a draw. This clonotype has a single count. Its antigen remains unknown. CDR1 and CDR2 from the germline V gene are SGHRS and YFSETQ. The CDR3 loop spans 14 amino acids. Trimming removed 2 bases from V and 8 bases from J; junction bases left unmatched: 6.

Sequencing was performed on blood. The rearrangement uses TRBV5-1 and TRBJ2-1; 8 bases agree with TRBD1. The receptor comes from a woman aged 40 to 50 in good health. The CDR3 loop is CASSFRTGWDEQFF. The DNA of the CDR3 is TGCGCCAGCAGCTTTCGGACAGGGTGGGATGAGCAGTTCTTC.